Following are 15 T cell receptor beta chains from one sample sequenced in a study of beta chain features in type 1 diabetes. The study reverse transcribed the entire isolated RNA, so it sequenced expressed TCRB transcripts. Generated by immunoSEQ multiplex PCR, the TCRdb table keeps only in-frame clones and is missing some. The table shows fewer than 550,000 clones, with 10% to 12% occurring only once. Sequenced input: naive CD4+ T cells from blood. Receptors were obtained from a woman younger than 35 in good health.

The table lists this clone with a few counts. DNA for the CDR3: TGTGCCAGCAGCCCGGGGACTAATTACAATGAGCAGTTCTTC. Amino acids: CASSPGTNYNEQFF. V usage is TRBV11-3 and J usage is TRBJ2-1, with TRBD2 identical over 7 bases. CDR1 SGHNT and CDR2 YENEEA come from the germline V gene. With 5 bases clipped from V and 4 bases from J, the junction kept 5 bases outside the gene matches. This CDR3 comprises 14 residues. The entire variable domain, with the rest obtained from reference TRBV11-3 and TRBJ2-1, is as follows: EAGVVQSPRYKIIEKKQPVAFWCNPISGHNTLYWYLQNLGQGPELLIRYENEEAVDDSQLPKDRFSAERLKGVDSTLKIQPAELGDSAVYLCASSPGTNYNEQFFGPGTRLTVL.

This clone was counted a few times. The chain couples TRBV20-1 to TRBJ2-7; D is unclear. V shed 3 bases and J shed 5 bases, with 5 bases lying between them. The germline V gene encodes CDR1 DFQATT and CDR2 SNEGSKA (reference sequence). The CDR3 contains 10 residues. The CDR3: CSARGNEQYV. DNA of the CDR3: TGCAGTGCTAGGGGGAACGAGCAGTACGTC.

About this clone itself: At the DNA level, this CDR3 is encoded by other sequences in the same sample as well. V gene TRBV27 combines with J gene TRBJ1-2, with D unresolved. Germline values: CDR1 MNHEY, CDR2 SMNVEV (reference sequence). The CDR3 has 11 amino acids. V lost 5 bases and J lost 5, with 6 bases in between. CDR3 sequence reads: CASSPGYGYTF. DNA for the CDR3: TGTGCCAGCAGTCCCGGATATGGCTACACCTTC.

The CDR3 loop is CASSQDSTGPYGYTF. DNA for the CDR3: TGTGCCAGCAGCCAAGATTCGACAGGGCCCTATGGCTACACCTTC. The V call is TRBV4-2, the J call TRBJ1-2; TRBD1 aligns across 7 bases. CDR1 LGHNA and CDR2 YNFKEQ come from the germline V gene. The CDR3 spans 15 residues. The trim removed 0 bases at V and 4 bases at J, leaving 5 bases unmatched.

This clone was counted a few times. The chain joins TRBV30 to TRBJ1-5, with D uncertain. The germline V and J ends were trimmed by 3 bases and 6 bases, with 12 bases remaining between them. CDR1 and CDR2 (germline): GTSNPN, SVGIG (reference sequence). The CDR3 has 13 amino acids. The CDR3 DNA sequence: TGTGCCTGGAGAAGGGAGTACGGTCAGCCCCAGCATTTT. As protein: CAWRREYGQPQHF.

The chain combines TRBV4-3 with TRBJ2-3; TRBD2 agrees at 11 bases. The CDR3 totals 17 residues. Germline V lookup: CDR1 LGHNA, CDR2 YSLEER. The V gene end was trimmed by 4 bases and the J gene end by 3 bases; junction bases not matched to a gene: 9. CDR3 region: CASSRRGLAGGTDTQYF. The CDR3 nucleotides read TGCGCCAGCAGCCGAAGGGGGCTAGCGGGGGGTACAGATACGCAGTATTTT.

The rearrangement links TRBV9 to TRBJ2-1; the D gene is possibly TRBD2 (6 bases). Per germline, CDR1 SGDLS and CDR2 YYNGEE. The CDR3 has 14 residues. V lost 0 bases, J lost 6 bases, and 10 bases lay in between. CDR3 residues: CASSVVGAGNEQFF. CDR3 sequence (DNA): TGTGCCAGCAGCGTAGTCGGAGCGGGCAATGAGCAGTTCTTC.

The gene calls are TRBV4-1 and TRBJ2-4; 7 bases map to TRBD1. From germline, CDR1 is MGHRA and CDR2 YSYEKL. The CDR3 is made up of 18 amino acids. J lost 0 bases, V lost 4 bases, and 12 bases had no gene match. CDR3: CASSPGTALGIAKNIQYF. The CDR3 DNA follows: TGCGCCAGCAGCCCCGGGACAGCCCTTGGAATAGCCAAAAACATTCAGTACTTC.

V is TRBV9 and J is TRBJ1-1; D is possibly TRBD1 (6 bases). The CDR3 has 14 residues. Per the germline V gene, CDR1 is SGDLS and CDR2 is YYNGEE. Between the trimmed V and J ends, which lost 4 bases and 1 base, there was a span of 11 bases. The CDR3 DNA reads as TGTGCCAGCAGCCAAGGACAGCCGAACACTGAAGCTTTCTTT. This sequence encodes CASSQGQPNTEAFF.

This chain connects TRBV18 to TRBJ2-7, with TRBD1 matching over 8 bases. With V trimmed by 5 bases and J by 6 bases, 6 bases remained unmatched. The germline V gene has CDR1 KGHSH and CDR2 LQKENI. This CDR3 contains 13 residues. The CDR3 loop is CASSWGQDGEQYF. Written as DNA, the CDR3 is TGTGCCAGCTCATGGGGACAGGACGGCGAGCAGTACTTC.

The genes are TRBV2 and TRBJ2-7, with 8 bases matching TRBD1. CDR3 length equals 15 residues. CDR1 and CDR2 from the germline V gene are SNHLY and FYNNEI. J gave up 4 bases and V 5 bases, and 10 bases lay outside the gene matches. The CDR3 DNA reads as TGTGCCAGCAGTCCAGGGGGCTTAAAGCGTTACGAGCAGTACTTC. It encodes CASSPGGLKRYEQYF.

The rearrangement links TRBV10-3 to TRBJ2-7; 8 bases align to TRBD2. The V gene's germline CDR1 is ENHRY and CDR2 SYGVKD. Trimming at V came to 6 bases and at J to 4 bases, leaving 8 bases not matched to a gene. The CDR3 loop spans 14 amino acids. CDR3 in amino acids: CAIRKREKEYEQYF. The CDR3 DNA reads as TGTGCCATCAGAAAGCGGGAGAAGGAATACGAGCAGTACTTC.

The V call is TRBV5-4, the J call TRBJ1-6; tentative D call: TRBD1 (6 bases). This CDR3 is built from 16 residues. The germline gives CDR1 SGHNT, CDR2 YYREEE (reference sequence). V was pared by 4 bases and J by 7 bases, with 18 bases between. DNA of the CDR3: TGTGCCAGCAGCCTGAACTCCAGGGGACCGAATTCACCCCTCCACTTT. This codes for CASSLNSRGPNSPLHF.

This clone came up a few times. This chain uses TRBV9 with TRBJ1-5, with D tentatively TRBD1 (6 bases). CDR3 length: 15 residues. Germline V lookup: CDR1 SGDLS, CDR2 YYNGEE. V was pared by 1 base and J by 3 bases, with 11 bases between. The DNA for the CDR3 is TGTGCCAGCAGCGTATCAGGGGAAATCAATCAGCCCCAGCATTTT. Its translation: CASSVSGEINQPQHF. The full variable domain, rest sourced from reference TRBV9 and TRBJ1-5, is DSGVTQTPKHLITATGQRVTLRCSPRSGDLSVYWYQQSLDQGLQFLIQYYNGEERAKGNILERFSAQQFPDLHSELNLSSLELGDSALYFCASSVSGEINQPQHFGDGTRLSIL.

The chain employs TRBV7-6 and TRBJ1-3, with 7 bases that match TRBD1. The CDR3 totals 17 residues. Trimming took 5 bases from V and 5 from J; bases not matched to a gene: 15. The germline V gene encodes CDR1 SGHVS and CDR2 FNYEAQ. The CDR3 sequence: CASSPRPRDRGRNTIYF. The CDR3 DNA is TGTGCCAGCAGCCCGCGTCCTCGGGACAGAGGCAGAAACACCATATATTTT. Full variable domain (remainder filled in from reference TRBV7-6 and TRBJ1-3): GAGVSQSPRYKVTKRGQDVALRCDPISGHVSLYWYRQALGQGPEFLTYFNYEAQQDKSGLPNDRFSAERPEGSISTLTIQRTEQRDSAMYRCASSPRPRDRGRNTIYFGEGSWLTVV.